The clone carrying this TCR beta chain was detected once. This entry is derived from a study of blood T cell repertoires in COVID-19. Background on the study: PBMCs, B-cell-depleted T cells, or T cells provided the cDNA or gDNA that made up the material.

Methods used by the authors: Amplification from reference gene primers served as the basis for estimated nucleated cell counts. Sequencing was performed with immunoSEQ multiplex PCR; in TCRdb, only in-frame clones are kept and a portion is missing. D and trimming come from the DNA, and the V and J calls and clone size come from that table. The table includes around 250,000 clones, 80% to 90% detected once. Germline V gene data show CDR1 as SGHTA and CDR2 as FQGNSA. The CDR3 contains 15 residues. V dropped 5 bases and J dropped 0 bases, with 12 bases sitting between them. It was during active infection that Seattle patients were enrolled and then longitudinally followed.

Material for sequencing was peripheral blood. This TCR came from a woman in her sixties or seventies with COVID-19, enrolled during active disease. The chain carries TRBV7-2 and TRBJ2-3; D might be TRBD1 (6 bases). The CDR3 DNA is TGTGCCAGCAGCGCGTGGACAGCTAGCACAGATACGCAGTATTTT. Amino acids: CASSAWTASTDTQYF.